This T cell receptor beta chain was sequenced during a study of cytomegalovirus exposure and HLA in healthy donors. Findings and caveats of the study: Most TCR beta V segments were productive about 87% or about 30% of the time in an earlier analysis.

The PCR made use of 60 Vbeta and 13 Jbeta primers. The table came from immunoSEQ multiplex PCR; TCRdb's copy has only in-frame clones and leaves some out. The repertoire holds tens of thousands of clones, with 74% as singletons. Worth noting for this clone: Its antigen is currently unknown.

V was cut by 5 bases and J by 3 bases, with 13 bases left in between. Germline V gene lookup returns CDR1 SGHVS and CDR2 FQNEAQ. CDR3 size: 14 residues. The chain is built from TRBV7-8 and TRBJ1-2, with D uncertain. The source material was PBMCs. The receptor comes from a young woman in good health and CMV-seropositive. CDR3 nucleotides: TGTGCCAGCAGCCCTGACATGGGCCACTATGGCTACACCTTC. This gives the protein CASSPDMGHYGYTF.